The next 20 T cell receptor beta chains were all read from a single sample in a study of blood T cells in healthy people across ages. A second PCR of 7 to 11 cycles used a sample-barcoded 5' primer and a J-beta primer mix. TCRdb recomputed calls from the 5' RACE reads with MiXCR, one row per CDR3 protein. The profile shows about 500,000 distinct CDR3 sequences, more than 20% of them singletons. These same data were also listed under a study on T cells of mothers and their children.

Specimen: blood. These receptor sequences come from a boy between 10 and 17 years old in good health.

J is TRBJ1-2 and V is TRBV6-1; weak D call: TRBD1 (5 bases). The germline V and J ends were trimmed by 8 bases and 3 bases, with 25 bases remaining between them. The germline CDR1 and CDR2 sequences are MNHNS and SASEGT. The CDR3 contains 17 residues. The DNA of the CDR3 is TGTGCCAGCGCCCGGGGGAGACACGGAAGGCGGGACTATGGCTACACCTTC. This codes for CASARGRHGRRDYGYTF.

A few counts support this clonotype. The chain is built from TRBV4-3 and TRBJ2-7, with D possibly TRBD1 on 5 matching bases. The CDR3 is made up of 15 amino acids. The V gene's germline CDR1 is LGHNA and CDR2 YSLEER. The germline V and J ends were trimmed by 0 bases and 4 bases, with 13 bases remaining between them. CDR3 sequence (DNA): TGCGCCAGCAGCCAAGATAACGCAGGGTTGTACGAGCAGTACTTC. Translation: CASSQDNAGLYEQYF.

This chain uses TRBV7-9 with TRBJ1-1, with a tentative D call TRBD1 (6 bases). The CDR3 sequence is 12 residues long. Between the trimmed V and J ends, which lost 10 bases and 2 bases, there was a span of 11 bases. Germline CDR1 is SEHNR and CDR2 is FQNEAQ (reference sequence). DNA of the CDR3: TGTGCCACCACAGGGATAAACACTGAAGCTTTCTTT. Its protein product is CATTGINTEAFF.

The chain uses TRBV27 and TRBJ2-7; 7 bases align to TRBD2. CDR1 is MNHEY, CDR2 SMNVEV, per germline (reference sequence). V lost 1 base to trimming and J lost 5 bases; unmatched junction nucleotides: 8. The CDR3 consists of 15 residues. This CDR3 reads CASSLLGGSIHEQYF. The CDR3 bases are TGTGCCAGCAGTTTATTAGGCGGGAGCATCCACGAGCAGTACTTC.

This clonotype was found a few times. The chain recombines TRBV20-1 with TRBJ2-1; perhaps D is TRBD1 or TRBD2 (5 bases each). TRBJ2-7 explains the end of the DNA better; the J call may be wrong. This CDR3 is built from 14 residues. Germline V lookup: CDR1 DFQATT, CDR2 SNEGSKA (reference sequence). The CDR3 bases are TGCAGTGCCCAGGGACCCTATGAGGCCTACGAGCAGTACTTC. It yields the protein CSAQGPYEAYEQYF.

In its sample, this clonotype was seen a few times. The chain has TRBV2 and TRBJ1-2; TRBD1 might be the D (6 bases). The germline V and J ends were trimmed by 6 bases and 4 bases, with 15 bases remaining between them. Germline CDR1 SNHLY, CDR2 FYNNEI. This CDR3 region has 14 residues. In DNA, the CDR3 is TGTGCCAGCAGCGAGGGGGGGCAGGGCTATGGCTACACCTTC. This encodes CASSEGGQGYGYTF.

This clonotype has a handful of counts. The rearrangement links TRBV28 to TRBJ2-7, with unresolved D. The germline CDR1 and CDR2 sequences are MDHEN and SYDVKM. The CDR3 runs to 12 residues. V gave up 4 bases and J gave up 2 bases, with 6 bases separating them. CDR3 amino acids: CASSWLTYEQYF. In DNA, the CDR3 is TGTGCCAGCAGTTGGTTGACCTACGAGCAGTACTTC.

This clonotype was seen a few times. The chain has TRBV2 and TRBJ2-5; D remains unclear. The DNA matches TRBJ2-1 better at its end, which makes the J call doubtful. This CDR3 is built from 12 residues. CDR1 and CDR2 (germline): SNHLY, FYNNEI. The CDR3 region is CASRPPSNEQFF. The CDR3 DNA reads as TGTGCCAGTCGACCGCCCTCTAATGAGCAGTTCTTC.

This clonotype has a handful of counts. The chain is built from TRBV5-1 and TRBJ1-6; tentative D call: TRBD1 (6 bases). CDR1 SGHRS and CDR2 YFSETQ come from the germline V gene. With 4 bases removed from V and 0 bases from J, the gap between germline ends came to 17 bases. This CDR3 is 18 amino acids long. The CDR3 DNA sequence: TGCGCCAGCAGCCCGGAGGTCGGAGGGGGCTCCTATAATTCACCCCTCCACTTT. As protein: CASSPEVGGGSYNSPLHF.

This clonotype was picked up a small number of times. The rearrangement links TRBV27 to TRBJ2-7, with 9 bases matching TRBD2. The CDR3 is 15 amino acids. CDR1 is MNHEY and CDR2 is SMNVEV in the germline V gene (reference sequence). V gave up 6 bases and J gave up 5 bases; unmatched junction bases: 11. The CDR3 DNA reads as TGTGCCAGCAGCGACCGACTAGCGGAGCTCCACGAGCAGTACTTC. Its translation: CASSDRLAELHEQYF.

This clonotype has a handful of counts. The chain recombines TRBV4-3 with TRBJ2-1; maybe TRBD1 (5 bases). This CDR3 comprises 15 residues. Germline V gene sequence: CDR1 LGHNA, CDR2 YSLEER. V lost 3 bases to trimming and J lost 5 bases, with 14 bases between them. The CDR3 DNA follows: TGCGCCAGCAGCCACGGCTGGCAGGGTAACAATGAGCAGTTCTTC. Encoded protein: CASSHGWQGNNEQFF.

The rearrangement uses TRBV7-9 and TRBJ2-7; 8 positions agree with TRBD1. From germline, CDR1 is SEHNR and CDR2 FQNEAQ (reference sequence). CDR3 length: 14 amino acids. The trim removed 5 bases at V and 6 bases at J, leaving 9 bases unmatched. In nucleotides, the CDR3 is TGTGCCAGCAGCCCGCCGGGACAGGCCGCCGAGCAGTACTTC. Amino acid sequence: CASSPPGQAAEQYF.

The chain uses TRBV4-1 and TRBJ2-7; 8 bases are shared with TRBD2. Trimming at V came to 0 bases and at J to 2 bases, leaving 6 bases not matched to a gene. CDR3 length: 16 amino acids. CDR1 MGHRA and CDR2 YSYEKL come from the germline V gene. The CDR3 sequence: CASSQDMAAGAYEQYF. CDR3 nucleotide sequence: TGCGCCAGCAGCCAAGATATGGCAGCGGGGGCCTACGAGCAGTACTTC.

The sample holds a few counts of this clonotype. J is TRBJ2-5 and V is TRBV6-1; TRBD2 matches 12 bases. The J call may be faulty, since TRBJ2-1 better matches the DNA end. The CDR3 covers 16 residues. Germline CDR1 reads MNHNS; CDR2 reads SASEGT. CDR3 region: CASSSLTSGGFNEQFF. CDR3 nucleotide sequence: TGTGCCAGCAGTAGCTTAACTAGCGGGGGGTTCAATGAGCAGTTCTTC.

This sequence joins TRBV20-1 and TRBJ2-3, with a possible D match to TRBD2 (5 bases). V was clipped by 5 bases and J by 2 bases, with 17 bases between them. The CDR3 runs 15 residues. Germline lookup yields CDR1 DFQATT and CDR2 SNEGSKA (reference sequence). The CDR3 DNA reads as TGCAGTGCTGGGCGCGGCGGGCTCCTCACAGATACGCAGTATTTT. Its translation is CSAGRGGLLTDTQYF.

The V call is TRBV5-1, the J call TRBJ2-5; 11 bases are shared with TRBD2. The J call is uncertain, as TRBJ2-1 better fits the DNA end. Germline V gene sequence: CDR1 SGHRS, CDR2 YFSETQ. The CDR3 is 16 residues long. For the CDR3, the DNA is TGCGCCAGCAGGTTAATAGGGACTAGCGGACACAATGAGCAGTTCTTC. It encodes CASRLIGTSGHNEQFF.

CDR3 amino acids: CASSGLLVPEQFF. In DNA form, the CDR3 reads TGTGCCAGCAGCGGTTTACTAGTGCCTGAGCAGTTCTTC. V and J are TRBV9 and TRBJ2-1, with D possibly being TRBD2 (5 bases). The CDR3 totals 13 residues. Germline values: CDR1 SGDLS, CDR2 YYNGEE. The germline V and J ends were trimmed by 3 bases and 9 bases, with 13 bases remaining between them.

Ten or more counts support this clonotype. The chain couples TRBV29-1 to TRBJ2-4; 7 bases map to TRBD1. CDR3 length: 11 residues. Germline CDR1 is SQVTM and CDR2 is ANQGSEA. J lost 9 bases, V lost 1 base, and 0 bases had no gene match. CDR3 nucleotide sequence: TGCAGCGTTGAAGCAGGGGGCATTCAGTACTTC. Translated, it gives CSVEAGGIQYF.

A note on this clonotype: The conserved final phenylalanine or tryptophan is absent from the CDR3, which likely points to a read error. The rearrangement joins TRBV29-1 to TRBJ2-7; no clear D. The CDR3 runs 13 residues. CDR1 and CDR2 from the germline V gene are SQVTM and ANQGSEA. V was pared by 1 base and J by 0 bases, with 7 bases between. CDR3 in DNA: TGCAGCGTTGAAGCGGACGGCTCCTACGAGCAGTACCTC. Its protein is CSVEADGSYEQYL.

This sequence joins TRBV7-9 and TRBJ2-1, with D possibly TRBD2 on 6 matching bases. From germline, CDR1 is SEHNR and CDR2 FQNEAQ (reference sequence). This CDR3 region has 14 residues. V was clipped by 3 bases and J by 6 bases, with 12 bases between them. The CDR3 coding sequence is TGTGCCAGCAGCTTCACCCTAGCGACCAATGAGCAGTTCTTC. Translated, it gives CASSFTLATNEQFF.